Following are 3 T cell receptor beta chains from one sample sequenced in a study of molecular identifiers for immune sequencing clone quantification. TCRdb used MiXCR to reprocess the PCR reads, holding one entry per CDR3 protein. The table has approximately 54,000 distinct CDR3 sequences, 20% to 25% seen once; the top ten hold over 1.5%. The sequencing input was naive CD8+ T cells from blood, with Jurkat cell RNA spiked in. The subset denotes: FACS-sorted CD8+CD4-CCR7+CD45RA+ naive T cells. The origin of the receptors is a human donor in good health. Some libraries in this study had Jurkat cell RNA spiked in.

In regard to this clonotype: This may arise from a read error, as a much more abundant clone is one base away. This sequence joins TRBV29-1 and TRBJ2-7, with a possible D match to TRBD2 (6 bases). The germline V gene has CDR1 SQVTM and CDR2 ANQGSEA. CDR3 length: 15 residues. V was clipped by 0 bases and J by 4 bases, with 16 bases between them. The CDR3 loop reads CSVEEGLARGYEQYF. The CDR3 DNA reads as TGCAGCGTTGAAGAAGGGCTAGCGAGAGGTTACGAGCAGTACTTC.

On this clonotype itself: This clone may be a read error of a much larger clone one base away. The genes are TRBV7-6 and TRBJ2-7, with a tentative D call TRBD2 (6 bases). CDR3 length equals 16 residues. The germline V gene has CDR1 SGHVS and CDR2 FNYEAQ. The DNA of the CDR3 is TGTGCCAGCAGCCCCCGTTATGGGCGGGGTTCCTACGAGCAGTGCTTC. Protein product: CASSPRYGRGSYEQCF.

This clonotype was observed many times. This chain connects TRBV7-9 to TRBJ2-1; the match to TRBD2 covers 13 bases. Trimming removed 0 bases from V and 7 bases from J; junction bases left unmatched: 3. The germline V gene has CDR1 SEHNR and CDR2 FQNEAQ (reference sequence). This CDR3 is built from 16 residues. The CDR3 DNA is TGTGCCAGCAGCTTAGCGTGGGGACTAGCGGGGAATGAGCAGTTCTTC. Translating gives CASSLAWGLAGNEQFF.